These T cell receptor beta chains were read from a single sample in a study of cytomegalovirus exposure and HLA in healthy donors. The protocol was immunoSEQ multiplex PCR, while the TCRdb copy is restricted to in-frame clones and leaves out a portion. This sample carries 100,000 or so clones, over 80% of them seen once, and the ten largest clones take approximately 6.9%. The sequencing sample was made of PBMCs. These receptors were collected from a young man in good health and CMV-seropositive. Each CDR3 is given with its conserved first and last residue. A D gene is named only where the DNA matches it firmly. Expanded clones get a size class; other rows say once, few or many, or leave the size out.

J,V,D,size,CDR3,DNA
TRBJ2-2,TRBV28,.,.,CASNSEDSPGTGELFF,TGTGCCAGCAATTCAGAGGATTCCCCTGGCACCGGGGAGCTGTTTTTT
TRBJ2-1,TRBV19,TRBD1,.,CASNGAGGYNEQFF,TGTGCCAGCAACGGCGCAGGGGGCTACAATGAGCAGTTCTTC
TRBJ2-1,TRBV18,.,.,CASSTYNEQFF,TGTGCCAGCTCCACCTACAATGAGCAGTTCTTC
TRBJ1-3,TRBV6-1,.,.,CASSAAGISGNTIYF,TGTGCCAGCAGCGCCGCAGGGATCTCTGGAAACACCATATATTTT
TRBJ2-5,TRBV5-4,TRBD1,few,CASSLAGWDREETQYF,TGTGCCAGCAGCTTGGCCGGGTGGGACAGAGAAGAGACCCAGTACTTC
TRBJ1-1,TRBV7-6,TRBD1,once,CASSAGQGNTEAFF,TGTGCCAGCAGCGCCGGACAGGGAAACACTGAAGCTTTCTTT
TRBJ1-2,TRBV15,.,.,CATSREAGVNYGYTF,TGTGCCACCAGCAGAGAGGCAGGGGTGAACTATGGCTACACCTTC
TRBJ2-7,TRBV4-3,TRBD1,.,CASSQGGQGYYEQYF,TGCGCCAGCAGCCAAGGGGGACAGGGTTACTACGAGCAGTACTTC
TRBJ1-2,TRBV28,.,.,CASSSLDGGYGYTF,TGTGCCAGCAGTTCTCTAGATGGAGGCTATGGCTACACCTTC
TRBJ2-5,TRBV25-1,.,.,CARDLGCETQYF,TGTGCCAGAGACCTAGGTTGTGAGACCCAGTACTTC
TRBJ2-7,TRBV29-1,TRBD2,.,CSVGAGGAYEQYF,TGCAGCGTCGGGGCGGGGGGAGCCTACGAGCAGTACTTC
TRBJ2-3,TRBV18,TRBD1,.,CASSGQGQGVFTDTQYF,TGTGCCAGCTCCGGACAGGGCCAGGGGGTCTTCACAGATACGCAGTATTTT
TRBJ1-2,TRBV30,TRBD1,.,CAWKGQAYGYTF,TGTGCCTGGAAGGGACAGGCCTATGGCTACACCTTC
TRBJ2-7,TRBV6-5,.,.,CASRRSSYEQYF,TGTGCCAGCAGGCGTAGCTCCTACGAGCAGTACTTC
TRBJ1-5,TRBV19,.,.,CASSDRQDQPQHF,TGTGCCAGTAGCGACCGCCAGGATCAGCCCCAGCATTTT
TRBJ2-3,TRBV7-8,TRBD1,.,CASSLGGGRGTDTQYF,TGTGCCAGCAGCTTAGGAGGGGGCAGGGGCACAGATACGCAGTATTTT
TRBJ2-3,TRBV13,.,.,CASSLKGSPGVDTQYF,TGTGCCAGCAGCTTAAAAGGATCCCCCGGGGTAGATACGCAGTATTTT
TRBJ1-5,TRBV30,TRBD1,.,CAWSETGAQPQHF,TGTGCCTGGAGTGAGACAGGGGCTCAGCCCCAGCATTTT
TRBJ2-3,TRBV2,.,.,CAHRDSPSTDTQYF,TGTGCCCACCGGGACTCTCCAAGCACAGATACGCAGTATTTT
TRBJ1-2,TRBV5-1,TRBD1,.,CASSQDRDYGYTF,TGCGCCAGCAGCCAGGACAGGGACTATGGCTACACCTTC
TRBJ1-5,TRBV10-3,TRBD1,.,CAISESFRQGDQPQHF,TGTGCCATCAGTGAGTCGTTTAGACAGGGGGATCAGCCCCAGCATTTT
TRBJ1-6,TRBV6-6,TRBD1,.,CASLGQGNSPLHF,TGTGCCAGTTTGGGACAGGGGAATTCACCCCTCCACTTT
TRBJ1-4,TRBV10-3,TRBD1,.,CAISTDRGNEKLFF,TGTGCCATCAGCACGGACAGGGGAAATGAAAAACTGTTTTTT
TRBJ2-7,TRBV4-1,TRBD1,.,CASSRLRDSSYEQYF,TGCGCCAGCAGCCGCCTCCGGGACAGTTCCTACGAGCAGTACTTC
TRBJ1-2,TRBV28,.,.,CASSALSDGYTF,TGTGCCAGCAGCGCGCTCTCGGATGGCTACACCTTC
TRBJ2-6,TRBV5-4,.,few,CASSSAGLSGANVLTF,TGTGCCAGCAGCTCCGCAGGGCTCTCTGGGGCCAACGTCCTGACTTTC
TRBJ2-7,TRBV2,.,.,CASTSWSGLGEQYF,TGTGCCAGCACCTCCTGGAGCGGTCTTGGCGAGCAGTACTTC
TRBJ1-2,TRBV6-6,TRBD1,.,CASRPRQGNYGYTF,TGTGCCAGCAGACCCCGACAGGGTAACTATGGCTACACCTTC
TRBJ1-3,TRBV7-9,.,.,CASSSARVPGNTIYF,TGTGCCAGCAGCTCCGCCCGAGTACCTGGAAACACCATATATTTT
TRBJ2-3,TRBV19,TRBD2,.,CASSRRLAGEVTDTQYF,TGTGCCAGTAGTAGGAGACTAGCGGGGGAGGTCACAGATACGCAGTATTTT
TRBJ1-4,TRBV13,TRBD1,.,CASSSGQDRLKLFF,TGTGCCAGCAGCTCGGGACAGGATCGTTTAAAACTGTTTTTT
TRBJ1-6,TRBV10-3,.,.,CAISGDNSPLHF,TGTGCCATCAGTGGAGATAATTCACCCCTCCACTTT
TRBJ2-7,TRBV2,.,.,CASSSGQTLEQYF,TGTGCCAGCAGCTCCGGACAGACCCTCGAGCAGTACTTC
TRBJ1-1,TRBV11-3,.,.,CASSYPGNFSEAFF,TGTGCCAGCAGCTACCCGGGGAATTTTAGTGAAGCTTTCTTT
TRBJ2-2,TRBV9,.,once,CASSVQSGWAGELFF,TGTGCCAGCAGCGTTCAATCGGGATGGGCCGGGGAGCTGTTTTTT
TRBJ2-3,TRBV29-1,TRBD2,.,CSALAGGADTQYF,TGCAGCGCTCTAGCGGGGGGGGCAGATACGCAGTATTTT
TRBJ1-1,TRBV5-4,.,.,CASSRWPEAFF,TGTGCCAGCAGCCGATGGCCTGAAGCTTTCTTT
TRBJ2-2,TRBV28,TRBD2,.,CASSLWGTSGGPNTGELFF,TGTGCCAGCAGTTTATGGGGGACTAGCGGGGGGCCGAACACCGGGGAGCTGTTTTTT
TRBJ1-3,TRBV7-2,.,.,CASSLGVRTSGNTIYF,TGTGCCAGCAGCTTAGGAGTGCGCACCTCTGGAAACACCATATATTTT
TRBJ2-6,TRBV5-4,.,.,CASRAGLNSGANVLTF,TGTGCCAGCAGGGCCGGACTTAATTCTGGGGCCAACGTCCTGACTTTC
TRBJ2-1,TRBV18,.,once,CASSPPREDEQFF,TGTGCCAGCTCACCACCCAGGGAAGATGAGCAGTTCTTC
TRBJ2-7,TRBV2,.,.,CASSEEGRGIEQYF,TGTGCCAGCAGTGAAGAAGGTAGGGGGATCGAGCAGTACTTC
TRBJ1-2,TRBV6-5,.,.,CASSQSGLDYGYTF,TGTGCCAGCAGTCAATCAGGGTTGGACTATGGCTACACCTTC
TRBJ1-2,TRBV6-1,.,.,CASSEGRITYGYTF,TGTGCCAGCAGTGAAGGGCGGATAACTTATGGCTACACCTTC
TRBJ2-3,TRBV6-4,TRBD2,.,CASSEALAGGPNTDTQYF,TGTGCCAGCAGTGAAGCCCTAGCGGGGGGCCCTAACACAGATACGCAGTATTTT